This TCR beta chain was identified during a study of control samples from healthy donors and cancer patients. The CDR3 consists of 13 residues. Germline lookup yields CDR1 GTSNPN and CDR2 SVGIG (reference sequence). The germline V and J ends were trimmed by 3 bases and 4 bases, with 12 bases remaining between them. Profiled with immunoSEQ multiplex PCR; TCRdb holds only in-frame clones, not every one. Seen here are under 100,000 clones, around 90% observed once, and the top ten hold around 14%. This clone occurred once. The TCR comes from a woman aged 70-85 years in good health. The rearrangement joins TRBV30 to TRBJ1-2, with D perhaps matching TRBD1 (5 bases). Material: blood. CDR3 DNA sequence: TGTGCCTGGAGGGGGGATAGAGGCTATGGCTACACCTTC. As protein: CAWRGDRGYGYTF.